Sequencing of this T cell receptor beta chain was carried out in a study of T cell responses to AZD1222 COVID-19 vaccine. The CDR3 length is 17 residues. In germline, CDR1 is MDHEN, CDR2 SYDVKM. Between the trimmed V and J ends, which lost 6 bases and 6 bases, there was a span of 25 bases. Sequenced by immunoSEQ multiplex PCR; TCRdb stores in-frame clones only, minus some. The sample has around 97,000 clones; roughly 91% are singletons. The sequence derives from an adult in good health. J is TRBJ2-3 and V is TRBV28; TRBD2 might be the D (7 bases). Sample: peripheral blood, taken on day 0 of AZD1222 vaccination. CDR3 in DNA: TGTGCCAGCAGCACCCGGCGGGGCGGGGGCCGTCAGGATACGCAGTATTTT. It codes for CASSTRRGGGRQDTQYF.